This TCR beta chain was identified in a study of Graves' ophthalmopathy and Graves' hyperthyroidism. Findings and caveats of the study: A majority of expanded thyroid clonotypes exceeding 0.001 frequency were likewise present in blood.

This clonotype appeared a few times. As yet, its antigen is unknown. TCR beta CDR3 amplification used RNA transcripts. First-round RT-PCR relied on HTBI primers, and a second-round multiplex PCR came next. TCRdb re-called the multiplex PCR reads through MiXCR, storing one row per CDR3 protein. The table includes 210,000 or so distinct CDR3 sequences, 25% to 30% detected once. The CDR3 totals 13 residues. V shed 3 bases and J shed 5 bases, with 10 bases lying between them. Per the germline V gene, CDR1 is MDHEN and CDR2 is SYDVKM. Serum thyroxine and TRAb, along with clinical symptoms, thyroid ultrasound and orbital computed tomography, were what diagnosis relied on. PBMCs came from roughly 9.1 ml of fresh peripheral blood.

The sequenced sample was peripheral blood. The source of this sequence is a man aged 45-60 years with Graves' ophthalmopathy. V and J are TRBV28 and TRBJ2-5, with a possible D match to TRBD1 (6 bases). CDR3: CASSLRQVETQYF. The DNA of the CDR3 is TGTGCCAGCAGTTTGAGACAGGTGGAGACCCAGTACTTC. The whole variable domain, remainder taken from reference TRBV28 and TRBJ2-5, is DVKVTQSSRYLVKRTGEKVFLECVQDMDHENMFWYRQDPGLGLRLIYFSYDVKMKEKGDIPEGYSVSREKKERFSLILESASTNQTSMYLCASSLRQVETQYFGPGTRLLVL.